This T cell receptor (beta chain) is from a study of T cell responses to AZD1222 COVID-19 vaccine. Clones were sequenced by immunoSEQ multiplex PCR, and TCRdb holds only the in-frame ones, with some missing. The sample has 100,000 to 150,000 clones; about 90% are singletons. The study, taken as a whole, reports: Clonal diversity may have been underestimated, and the donors were mostly white British, with more females than males. There were vaccine-associated CD4 TCRs across spike, dominant at 160-218 and 743-854. Among spike-specific TCRs, nearly half reportedly target unmutated variant regions.

This CDR3 has 14 residues. V shed 5 bases, J shed 5 bases, and the junction held 5 bases outside the gene matches. Germline V gene data show CDR1 as LNHDA and CDR2 as SQIVND (reference sequence). This clone has only one observation. Its specificity is unknown. This rearrangement joins TRBV19 to TRBJ1-5; 8 bases are shared with TRBD1. This clonotype was obtained from an adult in good health. Sequenced here: peripheral blood, sampled on day 0 of AZD1222 vaccination. CDR3 DNA sequence: TGTGCCAGTAGTTTGACAGGGGTGGATCAGCCCCAGCATTTT. Translation: CASSLTGVDQPQHF.